These T cell receptor beta chains were read from a single sample in a study of cytomegalovirus exposure and HLA in healthy donors. The method was immunoSEQ multiplex PCR; TCRdb's version includes in-frame clones alone and lacks a portion of them. The repertoire includes 110,000 to 150,000 clones, roughly 85% of them detected once, and about 1.8% sits in the top ten. The sample was PBMCs. All receptors derive from a woman in her thirties in good health and CMV-seronegative. Both conserved end residues are part of each CDR3. The D gene is left open where the match is weak. Clone size is not always given. Where it is, it says once, few, many or a class for expanded clones.

len: 13; j_gene: TRBJ1-4; v_gene: TRBV5-5; d_gene: .; abundance: .; CDR3nt: TGTGCCAGCAGCTCGAACAGTAATGAAAAACTGTTTTTT; CDR3aa: CASSSNSNEKLFF
len: 16; j_gene: TRBJ1-2; v_gene: TRBV7-9; d_gene: .; abundance: few; CDR3nt: TGTGCCAGCAGCCCACTGAGTGGGGGCAAGGGGAATGGCTACACCTTC; CDR3aa: CASSPLSGGKGNGYTF
len: 14; j_gene: TRBJ1-2; v_gene: TRBV2; d_gene: .; abundance: .; CDR3nt: TGTGCCAGCAGTGACCAGCAGGGGCCCTATGGCTACACCTTC; CDR3aa: CASSDQQGPYGYTF
len: 17; j_gene: TRBJ2-5; v_gene: TRBV11-3; d_gene: TRBD2; abundance: .; CDR3nt: TGTGCCAGCAGCTGGGGGACTAGCGGGGGGCCGGGAGAGACCCAGTACTTC; CDR3aa: CASSWGTSGGPGETQYF
len: 12; j_gene: TRBJ2-7; v_gene: TRBV6-6; d_gene: TRBD1; abundance: .; CDR3nt: TGTGCCAGCACTCTAGGGGGCCACGAGCAGTACTTC; CDR3aa: CASTLGGHEQYF
len: 15; j_gene: TRBJ1-6; v_gene: TRBV6-1; d_gene: TRBD1; abundance: .; CDR3nt: TGTGCCAGCAGAAAGGGGACAGGGGCGAATTCACCCCTCCACTTT; CDR3aa: CASRKGTGANSPLHF
len: 15; j_gene: TRBJ2-7; v_gene: TRBV6-6; d_gene: .; abundance: .; CDR3nt: TGTGCCAGCAGTCCAATCGACAGGACAACCTACGAGCAGTACTTC; CDR3aa: CASSPIDRTTYEQYF
len: 13; j_gene: TRBJ2-7; v_gene: TRBV6-6; d_gene: TRBD2; abundance: .; CDR3nt: TGTGCCAGCACCCCAGGACTAGCGGGAGAGCAGTACTTC; CDR3aa: CASTPGLAGEQYF
len: 16; j_gene: TRBJ2-6; v_gene: TRBV7-2; d_gene: .; abundance: .; CDR3nt: TGTGCCAGCAGCTTCGCGAATCCCTCTGGGGCCAACGTCCTGACTTTC; CDR3aa: CASSFANPSGANVLTF
len: 14; j_gene: TRBJ1-4; v_gene: TRBV6-6; d_gene: TRBD1; abundance: .; CDR3nt: TGTGCCAGCAGCCGAGGACAGGGAAGTGAAAAACTGTTTTTT; CDR3aa: CASSRGQGSEKLFF
len: 15; j_gene: TRBJ2-1; v_gene: TRBV5-4; d_gene: TRBD2; abundance: few; CDR3nt: TGTGCCAGCAGCTTGGGCGGGGGGTCCTACAATGAGCAGTTCTTC; CDR3aa: CASSLGGGSYNEQFF
len: 13; j_gene: TRBJ1-1; v_gene: TRBV2; d_gene: TRBD1; abundance: few; CDR3nt: TGTGCCACCGAGACAGGGGTGGTCACTGAAGCTTTCTTT; CDR3aa: CATETGVVTEAFF
len: 15; j_gene: TRBJ1-2; v_gene: TRBV30; d_gene: .; abundance: .; CDR3nt: TGTGCCTGGAGGCCCCCGGCGGGGCCCAACTATGGCTACACCTTC; CDR3aa: CAWRPPAGPNYGYTF
len: 14; j_gene: TRBJ1-5; v_gene: TRBV7-3; d_gene: .; abundance: .; CDR3nt: TGTGCCAGCAGCCCCGGGGGGTTGAATCAGCCCCAGCATTTT; CDR3aa: CASSPGGLNQPQHF
len: 14; j_gene: TRBJ2-2; v_gene: TRBV29-1; d_gene: TRBD1; abundance: few; CDR3nt: TGCAGCGTGGTGGGACAGCTGTCCACCGGGGAGCTGTTTTTT; CDR3aa: CSVVGQLSTGELFF
len: 11; j_gene: TRBJ1-1; v_gene: TRBV6-1; d_gene: .; abundance: .; CDR3nt: TGTGCCAGCCGGTCGAACACTGAAGCTTTCTTT; CDR3aa: CASRSNTEAFF
len: 14; j_gene: TRBJ1-1; v_gene: TRBV2; d_gene: .; abundance: .; CDR3nt: TGTGCCAGCAGTGCGGGGGAGCTACACACTGAAGCTTTCTTT; CDR3aa: CASSAGELHTEAFF
len: 15; j_gene: TRBJ1-3; v_gene: TRBV30; d_gene: TRBD1; abundance: .; CDR3nt: TGTGCCTGGAGCCTCGGACAGGGCGCTGGAAACACCATATATTTT; CDR3aa: CAWSLGQGAGNTIYF
len: 15; j_gene: TRBJ1-2; v_gene: TRBV28; d_gene: .; abundance: .; CDR3nt: TGTGCCAGCAGTTTACGGAGCCTCGCTAACTATGGCTACACCTTC; CDR3aa: CASSLRSLANYGYTF
len: 18; j_gene: TRBJ1-2; v_gene: TRBV4-1; d_gene: .; abundance: .; CDR3nt: TGCGCCAGCAGCCAAGATGCGGACAGCTTTATTTTGAACTATGGCTACACCTTC; CDR3aa: CASSQDADSFILNYGYTF
len: 14; j_gene: TRBJ1-2; v_gene: TRBV6-6; d_gene: TRBD1; abundance: .; CDR3nt: TGTGCCAGCAGCAAGGACAGGTCGATCTATGGCTACACCTTC; CDR3aa: CASSKDRSIYGYTF
len: 14; j_gene: TRBJ2-7; v_gene: TRBV2; d_gene: .; abundance: few; CDR3nt: TGTGCCAGCTACAGGCAGGGGTCACCCTACGAGCAGTACTTC; CDR3aa: CASYRQGSPYEQYF